This entry lists 9 T cell receptor beta chains sequenced from one sample in a study of cytomegalovirus exposure and HLA in healthy donors. In the PCR, 60 Vbeta and 13 Jbeta primers were used. Clones were read by immunoSEQ multiplex PCR, and TCRdb kept only the in-frame ones, dropping some. The table lists 85,000 to 100,000 clones, about 89% of them singletons, with over 8.5% in the top ten. The sample taken for sequencing was PBMCs. All receptors come from a man aged 25-40 years in good health and CMV-seropositive.

The chain is built from TRBV2 and TRBJ1-2, with D tentatively TRBD1 (5 bases). The CDR3 consists of 14 residues. V gave up 1 base and J gave up 2 bases, with 8 bases separating them. The germline CDR1 and CDR2 sequences are SNHLY and FYNNEI. The CDR3 bases are TGTGCCAGCAGTGAAGATCAGGGAAACTATGGCTACACCTTC. Its translation is CASSEDQGNYGYTF.

This clone has just one count. This chain joins TRBV29-1 and TRBJ2-5; the D gene is possibly TRBD1 (6 bases). Germline values: CDR1 SQVTM, CDR2 ANQGSEA. The CDR3 loop spans 14 amino acids. V lost 6 bases and J lost 5, with 19 bases in between. CDR3 nucleotides: TGCAGCGTCGCCGATACAGGGAGCCAGGAGACCCAGTACTTC. It is translated as CSVADTGSQETQYF.

The chain has TRBV20-1 and TRBJ2-7; D is possibly TRBD1 (6 bases). Germline V gene sequence: CDR1 DFQATT, CDR2 SNEGSKA (reference sequence). The CDR3 extends over 11 amino acids. V lost 5 bases to trimming and J lost 8 bases, with 13 bases between them. In DNA, the CDR3 is TGCAGTGCTGATAGGACAGCACAGCAGTACTTC. It codes for CSADRTAQQYF.

This chain uses TRBV5-1 with TRBJ1-3, with 7 nucleotides matching TRBD1. The CDR3 runs 17 residues. The germline CDR1 and CDR2 sequences are SGHRS and YFSETQ. After removal of 5 bases from V and 0 bases from J, the junction contained 11 bases not matched to a gene. The CDR3 here is CASSLYTGVSSGNTIYF. CDR3 in DNA: TGCGCCAGCAGTTTATATACAGGGGTTAGCTCTGGAAACACCATATATTTT. Variable domain in full (rest from reference TRBV5-1 and TRBJ1-3): KAGVTQTPRYLIKTRGQQVTLSCSPISGHRSVSWYQQTPGQGLQFLFEYFSETQRNKGNFPGRFSGRQFSNSRSEMNVSTLELGDSALYLCASSLYTGVSSGNTIYFGEGSWLTVV.

The rearrangement links TRBV29-1 to TRBJ2-1, with TRBD2 as a possible D gene (5 bases). This CDR3 is built from 16 residues. Germline V gives CDR1 SQVTM, CDR2 ANQGSEA. V was trimmed by 0 bases and J by 0 bases, leaving 12 bases between them. The CDR3 DNA reads as TGCAGCGTTGAAGACCCGCGCGCGGGCTCCTACAATGAGCAGTTCTTC. This codes for CSVEDPRAGSYNEQFF.

This chain links TRBV4-2 with TRBJ2-7; D possibly corresponds to TRBD1 (5 bases). The V gene lost 0 bases and the J gene lost 7 bases, with 10 bases spanning the gap. The CDR3 extends over 13 amino acids. CDR1 and CDR2 from the germline V gene are LGHNA and YNFKEQ. Written as DNA, the CDR3 is TGTGCCAGCAGCCAAGAGCGGACACTGGAGCAGTACTTC. It encodes CASSQERTLEQYF.

The rearrangement uses TRBV4-1 and TRBJ2-7; TRBD2 agrees at 8 bases. The germline V gene has CDR1 MGHRA and CDR2 YSYEKL. The ends lost 2 bases at V and 7 bases at J; junction bases unmatched: 16. CDR3 length: 17 amino acids. The CDR3 DNA sequence: TGCGCCAGCAGCCAATTCCATCCCCGGGAGGGTTCTGGGGAGCAGTACTTC. Translated, it gives CASSQFHPREGSGEQYF.

The gene calls are TRBV5-6 and TRBJ2-3; 7 bases are shared with TRBD2. The CDR3 extends over 15 amino acids. The ends lost 3 bases at V and 0 bases at J; junction bases unmatched: 4. Germline-derived CDR1 and CDR2 are SGHDT and YYEEEE. DNA for the CDR3: TGTGCCAGCAGCTCCACGGGACTAAGCACAGATACGCAGTATTTT. It yields the protein CASSSTGLSTDTQYF. Using reference TRBV5-6 and TRBJ2-3 for the parts outside the CDR3, the full variable domain is DAGVTQSPTHLIKTRGQQVTLRCSPKSGHDTVSWYQQALGQGPQFIFQYYEEEERQRGNFPDRFSGHQFPNYSSELNVNALLLGDSALYLCASSSTGLSTDTQYFGPGTRLTVL.

This clone appeared once. The chain recombines TRBV5-1 with TRBJ1-1; 9 bases are shared with TRBD1. The CDR3 sequence is 15 residues long. Germline V gene data show CDR1 as SGHRS and CDR2 as YFSETQ. V lost 0 bases and J lost 3; bases outside the gene matches: 3. For the CDR3, the DNA is TGCGCCAGCAGCTTGGCGGGACAGGGCGACACTGAAGCTTTCTTT. It yields the protein CASSLAGQGDTEAFF.